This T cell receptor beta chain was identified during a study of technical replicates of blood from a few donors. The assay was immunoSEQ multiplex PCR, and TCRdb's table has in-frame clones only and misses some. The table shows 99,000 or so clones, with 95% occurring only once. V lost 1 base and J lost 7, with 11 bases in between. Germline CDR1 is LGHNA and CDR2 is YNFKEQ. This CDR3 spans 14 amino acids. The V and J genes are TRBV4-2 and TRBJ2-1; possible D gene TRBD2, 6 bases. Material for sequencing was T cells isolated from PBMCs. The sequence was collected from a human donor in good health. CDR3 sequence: CASSQVGTLNEQFF. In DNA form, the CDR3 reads TGTGCCAGCAGCCAAGTAGGGACTCTTAATGAGCAGTTCTTC.